This TCR beta chain was captured in a study of T cell responses to AZD1222 COVID-19 vaccine. By share of the sample, this clone is medium-sized (0.01 to 0.1%). The germline CDR1 and CDR2 sequences are MNHEY and SMNVEV (reference sequence). V shed 0 bases, J shed 2 bases, and the junction held 7 bases outside the gene matches. CDR3 length: 17 amino acids. TCRdb's copy holds only in-frame clones and misses some; the assay was immunoSEQ multiplex PCR. The profile shows 130,000 to 150,000 clones, 80% to 90% of them singletons. Material: peripheral blood, obtained on day 0 of AZD1222 vaccination. This clonotype originated in an adult in good health. This chain links TRBV27 with TRBJ2-5; 9 bases match TRBD2. For the CDR3, the DNA is TGTGCCAGCAGTTTATCTGGTCCTAGCGGGGTACAAGAGACCCAGTACTTC. Amino acid sequence: CASSLSGPSGVQETQYF.